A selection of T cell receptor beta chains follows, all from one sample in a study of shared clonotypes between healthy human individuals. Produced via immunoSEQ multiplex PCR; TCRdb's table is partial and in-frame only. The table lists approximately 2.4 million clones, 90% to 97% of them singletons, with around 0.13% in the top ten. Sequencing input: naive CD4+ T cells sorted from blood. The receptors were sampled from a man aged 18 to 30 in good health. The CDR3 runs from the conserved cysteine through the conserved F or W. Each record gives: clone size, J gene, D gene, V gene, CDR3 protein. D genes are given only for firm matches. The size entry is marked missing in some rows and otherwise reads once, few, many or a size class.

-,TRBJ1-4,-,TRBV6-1,CASSPREGTNEKLFF
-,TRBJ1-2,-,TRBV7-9,CASLTEGGYTF
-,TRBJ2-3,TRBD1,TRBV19,CASRNPGQGTDTQYF
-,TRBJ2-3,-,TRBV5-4,CASSLETGSVTDTQYF
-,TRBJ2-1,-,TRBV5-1,CASSLIERSYNEQFF
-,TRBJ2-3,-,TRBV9,CASSVGLGTSTDTQYF
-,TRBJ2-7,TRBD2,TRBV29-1,CSVVVWASGRDEQYF
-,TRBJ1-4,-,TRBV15,CATSRDMTATNEKLFF
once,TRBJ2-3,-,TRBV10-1,CASSDGQSTDTQYF
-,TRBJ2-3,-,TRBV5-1,CASSSGQLTDTQYF
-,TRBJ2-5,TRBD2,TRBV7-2,CASSLDLAGETQYF
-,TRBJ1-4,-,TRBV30,CAWSAGNEKLFF
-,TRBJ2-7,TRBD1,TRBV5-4,CASSLQTGAPNIRQYF
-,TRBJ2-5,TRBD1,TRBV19,CASSARDRGQGTQYF
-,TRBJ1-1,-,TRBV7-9,CASSRIRGIVKSTEAFF
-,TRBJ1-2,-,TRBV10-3,CAISQILSGDGYTF
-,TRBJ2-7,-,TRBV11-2,CASSLWGREQYF
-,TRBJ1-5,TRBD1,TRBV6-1,CASSGTGFGQPQHF
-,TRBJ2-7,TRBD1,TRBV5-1,CASTILGQPSEQYF
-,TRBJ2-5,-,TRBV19,CASTGSQETQYF
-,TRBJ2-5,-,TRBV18,CASSPGVQETQYF
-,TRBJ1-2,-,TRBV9,CASSSYRVLALYYGYTF
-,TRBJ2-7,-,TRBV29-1,CSVESSSYEQYF
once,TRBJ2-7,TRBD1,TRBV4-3,CASSQGVGQSYEQYF